The 27 T cell receptor beta chains given below trace back to one sample, sequenced in a study of identical twins. Each CDR3 protein gets one entry after TCRdb re-called the 5' RACE reads with MiXCR. The sample records about 690,000 distinct CDR3 sequences, over 5% being singletons. Material for sequencing was naive T cells sorted from blood. The receptors derive from a man aged 18 to 35 in good health.

This clonotype was recorded at least ten times. The chain links TRBV29-1 to TRBJ1-2; 9 bases line up with TRBD1. Germline V lookup: CDR1 SQVTM, CDR2 ANQGSEA. The CDR3 length is 15 residues. V lost 3 bases to trimming and J lost 8 bases; unmatched junction nucleotides: 13. CDR3 amino acids: CSVDPGQGFRRGYTF. The DNA for the CDR3 is TGCAGCGTTGACCCGGGACAGGGATTTCGTAGGGGCTACACCTTC.

The table lists this clonotype with many counts. The gene calls are TRBV12-3 or TRBV12-4 and TRBJ2-7, with D perhaps given as TRBD1 or TRBD2 (6 bases each). Between the trimmed V and J ends, which lost 6 bases and 2 bases, there was a span of 17 bases. The CDR3 contains 15 residues. DNA of the CDR3: TGTGCCAGCAGCCCGGGGGCAGGGTCGACCTACGAGCAGTACTTC. Its translation is CASSPGAGSTYEQYF.

This chain uses TRBV7-8 with TRBJ2-2, with 9 bases identical to TRBD1. Trimming cost V 6 bases and J 5 bases; bases outside gene matches: 10. This CDR3 is 16 amino acids long. In germline, CDR1 is SGHVS, CDR2 FQNEAQ. The CDR3 spells CASRGRQGELTGELFF. CDR3 DNA: TGTGCCAGCAGAGGGAGACAGGGGGAATTAACCGGGGAGCTGTTTTTT.

This clonotype has ten or more counts. This chain connects TRBV7-8 to TRBJ2-4; no clear D gene. The germline V and J ends were trimmed by 3 bases and 5 bases, with 8 bases remaining between them. CDR3 length: 13 residues. Per germline, CDR1 SGHVS and CDR2 FQNEAQ. The CDR3 DNA is TGTGCCAGCAGCTTGCGGACGGAAAACATTCAGTACTTC. This codes for CASSLRTENIQYF.

This clonotype has at least ten counts. The chain links TRBV7-2 to TRBJ2-3, with D perhaps assigned TRBD1 or TRBD2 (5 bases each). Germline CDR1 reads SGHTA; CDR2 reads FQGNSA. This CDR3 spans 14 amino acids. Trimming took off 5 bases at V and 0 bases at J, with 9 bases between the two ends. The chain's CDR3 is CASSQGASTDTQYF. For the CDR3, the DNA is TGTGCCAGCAGCCAGGGAGCTAGCACAGATACGCAGTATTTT.

This clonotype was seen a handful of times. The rearrangement links TRBV5-6 to TRBJ1-1; D remains unclear. Trimming cost V 4 bases and J 6 bases, with 7 bases left between them. There are 11 residues in the CDR3. Germline V gene sequence: CDR1 SGHDT, CDR2 YYEEEE. CDR3 protein: CASSIASEAFF. DNA of the CDR3: TGTGCCAGCAGCATTGCGTCTGAAGCTTTCTTT.

The chain joins TRBV7-6 to TRBJ1-5; D might be TRBD1 (5 bases). The CDR3 length is 15 residues. Germline V gives CDR1 SGHVS, CDR2 FNYEAQ. V lost 6 bases and J 2 bases, leaving 14 bases between the germline ends. CDR3 nucleotides: TGTGCCAGCAGTCCGGGGGAAGTGGGCAATCAGCCCCAGCATTTT. Translated, it gives CASSPGEVGNQPQHF.

This clonotype appeared a few times. This chain joins TRBV12-3 or TRBV12-4 and TRBJ2-7; D is possibly TRBD1 (6 bases). Trimming stripped 6 bases from V and 0 bases from J, with 15 bases between. This CDR3 is built from 15 residues. CDR3 sequence reads: CASSQPGQSSYEQYF. As DNA, the CDR3 is TGTGCCAGCAGCCAACCGGGACAAAGCTCCTACGAGCAGTACTTC.

This clonotype was detected many times. The chain uses TRBV29-1 and TRBJ2-7; D not certain. This CDR3 contains 13 residues. V gave up 7 bases and J gave up 5 bases, with 18 bases separating them. The germline V gene has CDR1 SQVTM and CDR2 ANQGSEA. CDR3 nucleotide sequence: TGCAGCGGGTTGGACCGGAGCCGGGACGAGCAGTACTTC. Protein product: CSGLDRSRDEQYF.

This clonotype was detected a few times. The chain employs TRBV3-1 and TRBJ2-5; 9 nucleotides agree with TRBD2. V lost 0 bases and J lost 6; bases outside the gene matches: 5. The germline V gene encodes CDR1 LGHDT and CDR2 YNNKEL (reference sequence). This CDR3 spans 15 amino acids. The CDR3 loop is CASSQDSREGQTQYF. CDR3 sequence (DNA): TGTGCCAGCAGCCAAGATTCGCGGGAGGGCCAGACCCAGTACTTC.

This clonotype came up many times. The rearrangement joins TRBV20-1 to TRBJ1-1; a weak D match, TRBD1 (5 bases). Trimming left V 5 bases short and J 4 bases short, with 14 bases between. Germline V gives CDR1 DFQATT, CDR2 SNEGSKA (reference sequence). This CDR3 region has 13 residues. For the CDR3, the DNA is TGCAGTGCTCGAAGGGGAAGGGGCACTGAAGCTTTCTTT. It is translated as CSARRGRGTEAFF.

This clonotype showed up many times. CDR3 nucleotides: TGCAGTGCTAGAGATCTTTTGAATAGCAATCAGCCCCAGCATTTT. Translation gives CSARDLLNSNQPQHF. The chain employs TRBV20-1 and TRBJ1-5, with D unclear. CDR1 and CDR2 (germline): DFQATT, SNEGSKA (reference sequence). V was cut by 0 bases and J by 0 bases, with 9 bases left in between. This CDR3 contains 15 residues.

The chain combines TRBV20-1 with TRBJ2-2, with 7 bases fitting TRBD2. The CDR3 length is 14 residues. Losses at the gene ends were 6 bases for V and 4 bases for J; bases not matched to a gene: 8. Germline values: CDR1 DFQATT, CDR2 SNEGSKA (reference sequence). CDR3 nucleotide sequence: TGCAGTGCCCTCCTAGCGGAAAGCACCGGGGAGCTGTTTTTT. This sequence encodes CSALLAESTGELFF.

In its sample, this clonotype was seen a few times. The rearrangement uses TRBV5-1 and TRBJ2-4; 9 bases agree with TRBD1. The V segment lost 3 bases and the J segment 0 bases; nucleotides outside the gene matches: 13. Germline V gene data show CDR1 as SGHRS and CDR2 as YFSETQ. The CDR3 consists of 19 residues. In DNA form, the CDR3 reads TGCGCCAGCAGCTCAGGGACAGGGACCTCAACTAAAGCCAAAAACATTCAGTACTTC. Amino acid sequence: CASSSGTGTSTKAKNIQYF.

The V call is TRBV6-5, the J call TRBJ2-1; no reliable D call. This CDR3 region has 16 residues. The germline gives CDR1 MNHEY, CDR2 SVGAGI. Trimming shortened V by 0 bases and J by 12 bases, and 21 bases separated the two germline ends. CDR3 sequence: CASSYSNRAPLVRQFF. For the CDR3, the DNA is TGTGCCAGCAGTTACTCGAACCGGGCCCCCCTCGTCAGGCAGTTCTTC.

This clonotype has ten or more counts. The chain recombines TRBV7-9 with TRBJ2-1; TRBD2 matches at 8 bases. Trimming took 0 bases from V and 2 from J; bases not matched to a gene: 3. The CDR3 is 16 amino acids. Germline-derived CDR1 and CDR2 are SEHNR and FQNEAQ (reference sequence). The CDR3 loop reads CASSLASGATYNEQFF. CDR3 nucleotide sequence: TGTGCCAGCAGCTTAGCTAGCGGGGCAACCTACAATGAGCAGTTCTTC.

The chain uses TRBV20-1 and TRBJ2-5, with D maybe TRBD1 (6 bases). CDR1 and CDR2 (germline): DFQATT, SNEGSKA (reference sequence). V was trimmed by 3 bases and J by 5 bases, leaving 10 bases between them. This CDR3 is built from 12 residues. In nucleotides, the CDR3 is TGCAGTGCTAGTAGACAGGCGGAGACCCAGTACTTC. Protein sequence: CSASRQAETQYF.

In this sample, this clonotype turned up many times. J is TRBJ1-2 and V is TRBV28; D is possibly TRBD1 (6 bases). Germline V gene lookup returns CDR1 MDHEN and CDR2 SYDVKM. The CDR3 is 13 residues long. V shed 3 bases and J shed 8 bases, with 13 bases lying between them. This CDR3 reads CASSFSGAPGYTF. CDR3 DNA: TGTGCCAGCAGTTTTTCAGGGGCACCCGGCTACACCTTC.

This clonotype was counted a few times. V usage is TRBV6-1 and J usage is TRBJ1-6, with D uncertain. Germline values: CDR1 MNHNS, CDR2 SASEGT. The CDR3 extends over 14 amino acids. V lost 1 base, J lost 9 bases, and 10 bases lay in between. This CDR3 is CASSEVGGSSPLHF. As DNA, the CDR3 is TGTGCCAGCAGTGAAGTAGGCGGTTCTTCACCCCTCCACTTT.

The chain employs TRBV7-8 and TRBJ2-7; perhaps TRBD2 as D (7 bases). CDR1 SGHVS and CDR2 FQNEAQ come from the germline V gene. The CDR3 is 15 amino acids. V dropped 3 bases and J dropped 6 bases, with 18 bases sitting between them. Written as DNA, the CDR3 is TGTGCCAGCAGCTTGAAGCGGGACACTTTGAGCGAGCAGTACGTC. Protein sequence: CASSLKRDTLSEQYV.

V gene TRBV6-1 combines with J gene TRBJ1-6, with D possibly being TRBD1 (5 bases). Trimming removed 2 bases at V and 9 bases at J, with 14 bases between. CDR1 and CDR2 (germline): MNHNS, SASEGT. The CDR3 extends over 15 amino acids. CDR3 DNA: TGTGCCAGCAGTGAAAAGGGGCTTGGGAGTTCACCCCTCCACTTT. As protein: CASSEKGLGSSPLHF.

The table lists this clonotype with many counts. V gene TRBV4-3 combines with J gene TRBJ2-2; D gene ambiguous. Trimming left V 4 bases short and J 7 bases short, with 7 bases between. The CDR3 has 12 amino acids. Per the germline V gene, CDR1 is LGHNA and CDR2 is YSLEER. The CDR3 DNA reads TGCGCCAGCAGCCTAAGGGTCGGGGAGCTGTTTTTT. Protein sequence: CASSLRVGELFF.

In this sample, this clonotype turned up a few times. The V and J genes are TRBV20-1 and TRBJ2-7; TRBD1 matches 8 bases. From germline, CDR1 is DFQATT and CDR2 SNEGSKA (reference sequence). V lost 0 bases to trimming and J lost 2 bases; unmatched junction nucleotides: 6. The CDR3 sequence is 15 residues long. CDR3: CSARDRTGPTYEQYV. The DNA for the CDR3 is TGCAGTGCTAGAGATCGGACAGGGCCCACCTACGAGCAGTACGTC.

The chain has TRBV6-5 and TRBJ2-2; 10 nucleotides agree with TRBD2. V lost 4 bases, J lost 6 bases, and 5 bases stayed unmatched. Germline V gene lookup returns CDR1 MNHEY and CDR2 SVGAGI. This CDR3 has 15 amino acids. The CDR3 nucleotides are TGTGCCAGCAGTTTCGCTAGCGGGAGCGCCGGGGAGCTGTTTTTT. As protein: CASSFASGSAGELFF.

At least ten counts were recorded for this clonotype. The chain employs TRBV6-2 or TRBV6-3 and TRBJ1-1, with unresolved D. Trimming took off 0 bases at V and 1 base at J, with 6 bases between the two ends. The CDR3 totals 14 residues. The germline gives CDR1 MNHEY, CDR2 SVGEGT. CDR3 amino acids: CASSYSGENTEAFF. CDR3 in DNA: TGTGCCAGCAGTTACTCTGGGGAGAACACTGAAGCTTTCTTT.

This clonotype was detected ten times or more. The chain couples TRBV2 to TRBJ2-4; 8 nucleotides agree with TRBD2. The germline V gene has CDR1 SNHLY and CDR2 FYNNEI. This CDR3 region has 12 residues. V dropped 5 bases and J dropped 15; count of bases not matched to a gene: 9. The CDR3 DNA reads TGTGCCAGCAGTCCCGTCGGGGGGGCAGGGTACTTC. It encodes CASSPVGGAGYF.

This clonotype was seen ten or more times. The rearrangement uses TRBV7-3 and TRBJ2-1; a possible D gene is TRBD2 (6 bases). This CDR3 comprises 13 residues. The V end was cut by 1 base, the J end by 7 bases, with 8 bases between. Germline V gene lookup returns CDR1 SGHTA and CDR2 FQGTGA. The CDR3 bases are TGTGCCAGCAGCTTAATCGCGGGGAATGAGCAGTTCTTC. Encoded protein: CASSLIAGNEQFF.